The TCR beta chain described here comes from a study of CD8+ T cells in alopecia areata. General study points: Lesional scalp, especially alopecia totalis/universalis, showed higher clonality than normal scalp. Under tofacitinib, fewer expanded CD8+ clones appeared among the top 100 scalp clones.

As to this clone: Antigen unknown.

With 6 bases removed from V and 6 bases from J, the gap between germline ends came to 14 bases. CDR1 MNHEY and CDR2 SVGAGI come from the germline V gene. CDR3 length equals 13 residues. Investigators isolated RNA and reverse transcribed it into cDNA to act as the sequencing template. Profiling relied on immunoSEQ multiplex PCR, and the TCRdb table lists in-frame clones only, not all of them. The sample has a few hundred thousand clones; around two fifths are singletons. The treatment is: oral pan-JAK inhibitor, 5-10 mg twice daily. Sequences were derived from CD4+ T cells sorted from blood, sampled at roughly week 30, from a patient treated with tofacitinib. The sequence derives from a human donor with alopecia areata. The chain couples TRBV6-5 to TRBJ1-2, with TRBD1 as a possible D gene (6 bases). The CDR3 protein is CASRLGQFHGYTF. The CDR3 DNA is TGTGCCAGCAGGCTCGGACAGTTTCATGGCTACACCTTC.